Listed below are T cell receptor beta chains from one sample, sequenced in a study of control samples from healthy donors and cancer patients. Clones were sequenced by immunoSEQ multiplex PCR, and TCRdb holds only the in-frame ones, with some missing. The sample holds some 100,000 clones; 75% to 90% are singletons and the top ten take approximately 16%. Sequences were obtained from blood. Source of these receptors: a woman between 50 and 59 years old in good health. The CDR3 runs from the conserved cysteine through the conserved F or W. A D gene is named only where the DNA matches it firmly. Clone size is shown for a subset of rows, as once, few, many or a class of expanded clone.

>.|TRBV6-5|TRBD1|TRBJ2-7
TGTGCCAGCAGGACAGGGTACGAGCAGTACTTC
CASRTGYEQYF
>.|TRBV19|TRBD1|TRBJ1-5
TGTGCCAGTAAACAACCGGGACAGGGAGTGCAGCCCCAGCATTTT
CASKQPGQGVQPQHF
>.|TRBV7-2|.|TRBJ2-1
TGTGCCAGCAGCCCCCTTTCTTGGGAATACAATGAGCAGTTCTTC
CASSPLSWEYNEQFF
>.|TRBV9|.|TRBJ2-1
.
CASSVGGGTGSRFF
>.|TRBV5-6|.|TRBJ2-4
TGTGCCAGCAGCCCGTTTGACGGACTAGCCAAAAACATTCAGTACTTC
CASSPFDGLAKNIQYF
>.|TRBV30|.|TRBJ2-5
TGTGCCTGGAGTAGCGGCAGGGGAAGGGCGGAGACCCAGTACTTC
CAWSSGRGRAETQYF
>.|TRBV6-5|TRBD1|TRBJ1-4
TGTGCCTGTCTGTCGGACAGGGAAGCCCTTAGGAAACTGTTTTTT
CACLSDREALRKLFF
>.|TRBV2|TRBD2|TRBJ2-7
TGTGCCAGCAGTGAAAATTTTTTTGAGCGGGGGGCCTACCTCTCCTACGAGCAGTACTTC
CASSENFFERGAYLSYEQYF
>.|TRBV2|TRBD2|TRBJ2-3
TGTGCCAGCAGTGATGTGGGACTAGCCCCAGATACGCAGTATTTT
CASSDVGLAPDTQYF
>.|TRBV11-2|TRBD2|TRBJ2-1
TGTGCCAGCAGCTTAGACGGGAGGGACTACAATGAGCAGTTCTTC
CASSLDGRDYNEQFF
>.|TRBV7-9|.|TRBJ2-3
TGTGCCAGCAGACCTCTACTCACAGATACGCAGTATTTT
CASRPLLTDTQYF
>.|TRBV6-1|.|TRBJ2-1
TGTGCCAGCAGTGAATCCTGGCAGGGAGGTAGTGGTGAGCAGTTCTTC
CASSESWQGGSGEQFF
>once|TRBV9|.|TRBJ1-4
TGTGCCAGCAGCGGTGCGCTTAATGAAAAACTGTTTTTT
CASSGALNEKLFF
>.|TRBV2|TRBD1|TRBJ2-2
TGTGCCAGCGGACCGGGACAGGGGAGCACCGGGGAGCTGTTTTTT
CASGPGQGSTGELFF
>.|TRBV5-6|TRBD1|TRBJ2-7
TGTGCCAGCAGCTTAATAATTGAAGGACAGGGCCAGTACTTC
CASSLIIEGQGQYF
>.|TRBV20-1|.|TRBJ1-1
TGCAGTGCTAGTGGGGGGCGGGGGGAAGCTTTCTTT
CSASGGRGEAFF
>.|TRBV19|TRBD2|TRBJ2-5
TGTGCCAGTCAGCGGGGGCGCGAAGAGACCCAGTACTTC
CASQRGREETQYF
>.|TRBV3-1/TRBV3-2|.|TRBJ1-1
TGTGCCAGCAGCCAAGAGGTGCCTCGGAAGACTGAAGCTTTCTTT
CASSQEVPRKTEAFF
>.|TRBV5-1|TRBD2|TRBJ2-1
TGCGCCAGCAGATCGGGTGGAAGGTCTAGCGGGAGGGTCGGGAATGAGCAGTTCTTC
CASRSGGRSSGRVGNEQFF
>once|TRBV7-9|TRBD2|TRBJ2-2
TGTGCCAGCAGCCCCGCCCTGGGGACTAGCGCGAGCACCGGGGAGCTGTTTTTT
CASSPALGTSASTGELFF
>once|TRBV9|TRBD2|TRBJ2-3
TGTGCCAGCAGCTTGCAGCGGACTAGCGGGAGAATCACAGATACGCAGTATTTT
CASSLQRTSGRITDTQYF
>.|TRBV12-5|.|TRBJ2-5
TGTGCTAGTGCCCTCCGAGGAGGGGGCGAGACCCAGTACTTC
CASALRGGGETQYF
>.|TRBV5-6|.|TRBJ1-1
TGTGCCAGCAGCTTGAGAAGGGAACGAGCTTTCTTT
CASSLRRERAFF
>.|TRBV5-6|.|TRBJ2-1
TGTGCCAGCAGCTTGGTTGGGGGAGCCCACAATGAGCAGTTCTTC
CASSLVGGAHNEQFF
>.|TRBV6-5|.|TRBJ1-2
TGTGCCAGCAGTTACTCGAACAATAATGGCTACACCTTC
CASSYSNNNGYTF
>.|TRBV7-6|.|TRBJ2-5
TGTGCCAGCAGCTTAGAAGCCGATTTTGGGAGCTCCTGGGGGGAGACCCAGTACTTC
CASSLEADFGSSWGETQYF
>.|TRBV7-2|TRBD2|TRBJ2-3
TGTGCCAGCAGCGTACAGGGTTCCCTAGCGGGAGATACAGATACGCAGTATTTT
CASSVQGSLAGDTDTQYF
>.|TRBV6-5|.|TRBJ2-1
TGTGCCAGCAGGTGGCTTAAGAACAATGAGCAGTTCTTC
CASRWLKNNEQFF
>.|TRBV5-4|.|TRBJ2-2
TGTGCCAGCAGCTTTGGGCCCGGGGAGCTGTTTTTT
CASSFGPGELFF
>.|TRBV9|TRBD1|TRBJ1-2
TGTGCCAGCAGGGACCGGGACAGCTCTAACTATGGCTACACCTTC
CASRDRDSSNYGYTF
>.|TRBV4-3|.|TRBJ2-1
TGCGCCAGCAGCCAAGTGGTAGCTAATTACAATGAGCAGTTCTTC
CASSQVVANYNEQFF
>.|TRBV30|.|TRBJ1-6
TGTGCCTGGAGTGTCGGACTGACTAATTCACCCCTCCACTTT
CAWSVGLTNSPLHF
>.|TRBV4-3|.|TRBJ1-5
TGCGCCAGCAGCCAAGATGGGCGACAGGGCAATCAGCCCCAGCATTTT
CASSQDGRQGNQPQHF
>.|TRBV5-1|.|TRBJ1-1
TGCGCCAGCAGCTTGGCGGGGGCTGGTGAAGCTTTCTTT
CASSLAGAGEAFF
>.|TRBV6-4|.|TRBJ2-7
TGTGCCAGCAGTGACTCACCGGGGTACGAGCAGTACTTC
CASSDSPGYEQYF
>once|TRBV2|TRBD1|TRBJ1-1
TGTGCCAGCAGGAGACAGGGCGTAGATGAAGCTTTCTTT
CASRRQGVDEAFF
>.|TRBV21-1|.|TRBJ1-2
TGTGCCAGCAGGGATGGACCCGTTAACTATGGCTACACCTTC
CASRDGPVNYGYTF
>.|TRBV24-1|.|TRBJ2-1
TGTGCCACCAGTGATTTACGCAGGGGTAGGGAGCAGTTCTTC
CATSDLRRGREQFF
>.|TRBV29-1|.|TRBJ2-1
TGCAGCGTTGAGGCCTCCTACAATGAGCAGTTCTTC
CSVEASYNEQFF
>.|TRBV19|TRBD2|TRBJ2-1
TGTGCCAGTACCCTAGCGGGGGGAAATGAGCAGTTCTTC
CASTLAGGNEQFF
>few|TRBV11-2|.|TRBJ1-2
TGTGCCAGCAGCTTAGGGGTCCAATATGGCTACACCTTC
CASSLGVQYGYTF
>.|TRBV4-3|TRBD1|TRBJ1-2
TGCGCCAGCAGCCCAGGGGGCTCTGGCTACACCTTC
CASSPGGSGYTF
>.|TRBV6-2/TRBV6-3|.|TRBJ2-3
TGTGCCAGCAGTTACTCCGGACTTCGCACAGATACGCAGTATTTT
CASSYSGLRTDTQYF
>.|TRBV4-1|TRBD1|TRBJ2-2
TGCGCCAGCAGCCAAGGGTCGGGACAGGGGGTCGCCGGGGAGCTGTTTTTT
CASSQGSGQGVAGELFF
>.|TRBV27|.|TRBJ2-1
TGTGCCAGCAGTTTCGGGCTACTATACAATGAGCAGTTCTTC
CASSFGLLYNEQFF
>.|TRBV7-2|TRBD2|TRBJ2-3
TGTGCCAGCAGCTCCCCTTGGGCTAGCGGACCGCGCACAGATACGCAGTATTTT
CASSSPWASGPRTDTQYF
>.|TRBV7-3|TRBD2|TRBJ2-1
TGTGCCAGCAGCCGGGGGCGGGGGGCCTCCAATGAGCAGTTCTTC
CASSRGRGASNEQFF
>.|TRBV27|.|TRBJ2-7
TGTGCCAGCAGTCCCGGACGGATAAAGTACTTC
CASSPGRIKYF
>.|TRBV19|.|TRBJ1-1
TGTGCCAGTACCATGGGGGCCAATTTTCGGACTGAAGCTTTCTTT
CASTMGANFRTEAFF